This T cell receptor (beta chain) derives from a study of T cell responses to AZD1222 COVID-19 vaccine. General study findings and limits: Repertoire collection took place solely once the T cell response had peaked. Donors in the cohort were predominantly white British and more often female, and clonal diversity was possibly underestimated. Compared with day 0, the breadth and depth of the Spike-specific TCR repertoire rose significantly after two doses of AZD1222. Just six people given AZD1222 tested seropositive at baseline.

The CDR3 has 13 amino acids. The germline gives CDR1 SGHTA, CDR2 FQGNSA. V was cut by 5 bases and J by 3 bases, with 8 bases left in between. Here immunoSEQ multiplex PCR was the method, and the copy in TCRdb shows in-frame clones only, minus some. The sample holds 150,000 to 200,000 clones, about 90% seen once. Comment on this clone: Its antigen is not identified.

The clonotype originates from an adult who received the AZD1222 COVID-19 vaccine. The sample consisted of peripheral blood, taken 28 days after the second AZD1222 dose. The chain carries TRBV7-2 and TRBJ2-1; a weak D match, TRBD1 (5 bases). In nucleotides, the CDR3 is TGTGCCAGCAGCATTCAGGGCTACAATGAGCAGTTCTTC. Translation: CASSIQGYNEQFF. The full variable domain, rest sourced from reference TRBV7-2 and TRBJ2-1, is GAGVSQSPSNKVTEKGKDVELRCDPISGHTALYWYRQSLGQGLEFLIYFQGNSAPDKSGLPSDRFSAERTGGSVSTLTIQRTQQEDSAVYLCASSIQGYNEQFFGPGTRLTVL.